This TCR beta chain was profiled in a study of T-cell memory formation after mild COVID-19 listed by TCRdb under 2021. Regarding the study in general: TCR sequence clusters from the two donors were found to be largely donor specific. In a couple of donors, T-cell clones that expanded and contracted after mild COVID-19 were tracked by sequencing TCRalpha and TCRbeta repertoires over time. Two young, previously healthy adult volunteers made up the cohort, one male and one female.

This clonotype has just a few counts. It lacks a known antigen. No quality values exist for individual bases; no much larger clone is one base distant. The paper's findings and limits, for the study overall: The study included only a couple of mild cases, and larger cohorts that include severe cases with pre-infection samples were judged to be necessary. Clones contracting from day 15 to 85 had balanced CD4/CD8 phenotypes, while a second wave expanding from day 15 to 37 was biased towards CD4+. SARS-CoV-2 specificity of the second-wave clones peaking on day 37 was not confirmed. Some responding clones were detected in pre-infection memory, suggesting pre-existing cross-reactive memory T cells joined the SARS-CoV-2 response. Contracting CD4+ clones turned up mainly in the CM and EM memory subsets, whereas EMRA was where CD8+ clones were enriched.

Ficoll-Paque density gradient centrifugation was used to isolate PBMCs. The instrument was an Illumina NovaSeq 6000. TCRalpha and TCRbeta cDNA libraries were built by 5'RACE with constant-segment primers, adding sample barcodes and unique molecular identifiers. RNA was extracted from every sample with Trizol reagent. Library amplification was performed in two PCR steps, and a second sample barcode and Illumina TruSeq adapters were introduced in the second step. Sequencing of libraries was performed on an Illumina NovaSeq with 2 x 150 bp paired-end reads. On the study's bioinformatics: With migec v1.2.7, reads were demultiplexed and then collapsed into UMI-guided consensus sequences. Using mixcr v2.1.11, UMI consensuses were aligned to TRA and TRB V and J templates and then assembled into clonotypes. A clonotype was counted as expanded or contracted only when both edgeR and NoisET called the clonotype significant, with the noise models trained on biological replicates. For edgeR calls, the cutoffs were a false discovery rate-adjusted p below 0.01 and a log2 fold-change threshold of 1. As an exploratory analysis of dynamics, PCA with hierarchical clustering was applied to max-normalized trajectories of the 1000 most abundant clonotypes. Separately sequenced CD4+ and CD8+ repertoires were used to assign the CD4 or CD8 phenotype of responding clones. TCRdb passed the public sequencing reads through fastp at Q25 and MiXCR, retaining productive beta sequences. Records with the same CDR3 protein are collapsed into one entry carrying the most frequent genes and DNA. It is TCRdb's table, rather than the study itself, that gives the V and J calls and clone size. Recorded for this sample are over 70,000 distinct CDR3 sequences; about 15% of them occurred a single time. The top ten clones comprise approximately 40% of the sample.

Sequences were obtained from PBMCs or a T cell subset sorted from them (not recorded which). This receptor was obtained from a man aged 18 to 29 who had mild COVID-19 (a few samples of this study predate the infection). The sample titles of this study are shuffled in the database, so cell type and time point are left out; the donor was told from shared clones.

The DNA sequence is given as TGTGCCAGCAGCTTTGAGCCAGGGATCTACAATGAGCAGTTCTTC. The translation is CASSFEPGIYNEQFF. The chain was built from TRBV7-3 and TRBJ2-1; possibly the D gene is TRBD1, per 5 matching bases. The V end loses 3 bases and the J end loses 3 bases, and a stretch of 12 bases separates them. CDR1 and CDR2 are drawn from the germline V gene: SGHTA, FQGTGA. Including cysteine and phenylalanine, the CDR3 has 15 amino acids. Solely the CDR3 DNA is kept, with 45 bases framed from the first base.